Listed below are T cell receptor beta chains from one sample, sequenced in a study of early T cells in non-severe SARS-CoV-2 infection. TCRdb reprocessed the 5' RACE reads with MiXCR, giving one entry per CDR3 protein. Of about 52,000 distinct CDR3 sequences listed, roughly 9.6% are singletons. What was sequenced was whole blood. These receptors all stem from an adult who was a healthcare worker with PCR-confirmed SARS-CoV-2 infection or an uninfected control (not recorded which). CDR3s include the opening cysteine and the closing phenylalanine or tryptophan. The D gene is left open where the match is weak. For some rows the clone size is stated as once, few or many, or as a class when expanded; others skip it.

D	size	V	J	DNA	CDR3
NA	NA	TRBV10-2	TRBJ1-1	TGCGCCAGCATTAAATCATCGGGCGAAGCTTTCTTT	CASIKSSGEAFF
NA	few	TRBV11-3	TRBJ2-2	TGTGCCAGCAGCCCAGCCCCTACCGGGGAGCTGTTTTTT	CASSPAPTGELFF
NA	many	TRBV28	TRBJ1-2	TGTGCCAGCATGAGGGGCGACTATGGCTACACCTTC	CASMRGDYGYTF
NA	NA	TRBV27	TRBJ1-2	TGTGCCAGCAGTCAACGACCGACGAGGGGTGACTACACCTTC	CASSQRPTRGDYTF
NA	few	TRBV29-1	TRBJ2-1	TGCAGCCCGCTAAGCGGCTTGTACAATGAGCAGTTCTTC	CSPLSGLYNEQFF
NA	many	TRBV6-5	TRBJ2-1	TGTGCCAGCAGTCCTAGTATCCCCCAGGCCAATGAGCAGTTCTTC	CASSPSIPQANEQFF
NA	few	TRBV27	TRBJ2-1	TGTGCCAGCAGTTTATCTTTCGGGATTGAGCAGTTCTTC	CASSLSFGIEQFF
NA	few	TRBV5-1	TRBJ2-7	TGCGCCAGCAGCTTGAGGTCCGTCTACGAGCAGTACTTC	CASSLRSVYEQYF
NA	few	TRBV4-3	TRBJ1-1	TGCGCCAGCAGCCCGACAGTGCTGAACACTGAAGCTTTCTTT	CASSPTVLNTEAFF
NA	few	TRBV20-1	TRBJ1-1	TGCAGTGTTCCGACTGGGGGGCTGGAAGCTTTCTTT	CSVPTGGLEAFF
TRBD2	NA	TRBV7-2	TRBJ2-7	TGTGCCAGCAGTCTTAGCGGGGGGGCTTTCAACGAGCAGTACTTC	CASSLSGGAFNEQYF
NA	many	TRBV28	TRBJ2-6	TGTGCCAGCAGTCCGGGACACGCCTTCTCTGGGGCCAACGTCCTGACTTTC	CASSPGHAFSGANVLTF
TRBD2	many	TRBV7-3	TRBJ2-1	TGTGCCAGCAGCTTGGGGACTAGCGGGTCCTACAATGAGCAGTTCTTC	CASSLGTSGSYNEQFF
TRBD2	many	TRBV20-1	TRBJ2-1	TGCAGCCGCGGGACGACTAGCGGGGGGGGTAATGAGCAGTTCTTC	CSRGTTSGGGNEQFF
TRBD1	NA	TRBV20-1	TRBJ1-1	TGCAGACCTACAGGGGGAAACACTGAAGCTTTCTTT	CRPTGGNTEAFF
NA	many	TRBV4-1	TRBJ2-5	TGCGCCAGCAGCCAAGATGGGTTAGCCCAAGAGACCCAGTACTTC	CASSQDGLAQETQYF
TRBD1	many	TRBV20-1	TRBJ1-6	TGCAGTGCTTTCAGGCGACAGGGGATTTCACCCCTCCACTTT	CSAFRRQGISPLHF
NA	many	TRBV10-3	TRBJ2-5	TGTGCCATCAGTGAGTCGATGATGGCGACCCAGTACTTC	CAISESMMATQYF
NA	few	TRBV3-1	TRBJ2-1	TGTGCCAGCAGCCAAGGGCGCGGGACCTACAATGAGCAGTTCTTC	CASSQGRGTYNEQFF
TRBD1	many	TRBV28	TRBJ2-7	TGTGCCAGCAGTTTAGGGACAGACTACGAGCAGTACTTC	CASSLGTDYEQYF
TRBD2	NA	TRBV29-1	TRBJ2-7	TGCAGCGCTGCACTGGGGGGGATTCAGAACTTC	CSAALGGIQNF
NA	NA	TRBV6-2/TRBV6-3	TRBJ1-5	TGTGCCAGCAGTTACTGGGGACCGGGAGGTCAGCCCCAGCATTTT	CASSYWGPGGQPQHF
NA	many	TRBV5-6	TRBJ1-2	TGTGCCTCCTCGGGAGACAGGTCTAAACCCTATGGCTACACCTTC	CASSGDRSKPYGYTF
NA	many	TRBV11-2	TRBJ2-3	TGTGCCAGCAGCTTATCGTGGGGAACCACAGATACGCAGTATTTT	CASSLSWGTTDTQYF
NA	few	TRBV7-9	TRBJ1-2	TGTGCCAGCAGCTTAATGGGTTTAAACTATGGCTACACCTTC	CASSLMGLNYGYTF
NA	medium-sized	TRBV29-1	TRBJ2-6	TGCAGCGTTGGGGCTGGGGCCAACGTCCTGACTTTC	CSVGAGANVLTF
NA	few	TRBV7-6	TRBJ2-7	TGTGCCAGCAGCTTAGCGCTATACTCCTACGAGCAGTACTTC	CASSLALYSYEQYF
TRBD1	many	TRBV7-9	TRBJ2-5	TGTGCCAGCAGCTTGGACAGGGGTGAGACCCAGTACTTC	CASSLDRGETQYF
TRBD1	many	TRBV10-1	TRBJ2-2	TGCGCCAGCACGATGCCCGGGACAGACGACACCGGGGAGCTGTTTTTT	CASTMPGTDDTGELFF
NA	few	TRBV18	TRBJ2-3	TGTGCCAGCTCACTCGCCGATACAGATACGCAGTATTTT	CASSLADTDTQYF
NA	many	TRBV28	TRBJ1-5	TGTGCCAGCGGCCGGACCAGCATAAAGCCCCAGCATTTT	CASGRTSIKPQHF
NA	NA	TRBV15	TRBJ2-1	TGTGCCACCAGCAGAGATTATCGGACCTACAATGAGCAGTTCTTC	CATSRDYRTYNEQFF
NA	NA	TRBV6-6	TRBJ2-7	TGTGCCAGCAGTTACCCGGGTTACGAGCAGTACTTC	CASSYPGYEQYF
NA	few	TRBV5-1	TRBJ1-4	TGCGCCAGCAGGGATGGGGGCGCCCCTGAAAAACTGTTTTTT	CASRDGGAPEKLFF
TRBD2	NA	TRBV16	TRBJ2-7	TGTGCCAGCAGCCTACTGAGCGGGAGGGAAGGTTCCGAGCACTTC	CASSLLSGREGSEHF
TRBD2	many	TRBV10-3	TRBJ2-3	TGTGCCATCAGTGACCGGACTAGCGCGACAGATACGCAGTATTTT	CAISDRTSATDTQYF
NA	few	TRBV9	TRBJ2-3	TGTGCCAGCAGCGTCGGGCACTCTAGCACAGATACGCAGTATTTT	CASSVGHSSTDTQYF
NA	NA	TRBV5-1	TRBJ2-1	TGCGCCAGCAGCTTCCGTGCGGGGAACCACAATGAGCAGTTCTTC	CASSFRAGNHNEQFF
NA	few	TRBV28	TRBJ2-7	TGTGCCAGCAGGACCTCAGACACAACCTACGAGCAGTACTTC	CASRTSDTTYEQYF
NA	many	TRBV27	TRBJ2-5	TGTGCCAGCAATGCGACCCAGTACTTC	CASNATQYF
TRBD1	few	TRBV28	TRBJ1-2	TGTGCCAGCAGTTCTCTCCCTTTTGACAGGGAAGGCTACACCTTC	CASSSLPFDREGYTF
NA	NA	TRBV29-1	TRBJ2-7	TGCAGCATACGGACAGATTACTACGAGCAGTACTTC	CSIRTDYYEQYF
NA	many	TRBV11-2	TRBJ2-1	TGTGCCAGCAGCTTAGGGCTAACAAATGAGCAGTTCTTC	CASSLGLTNEQFF
NA	few	TRBV20-1	TRBJ1-6	TGCAGTGCCCGGACGGGAAATTCACCCCTCCACTTT	CSARTGNSPLHF
NA	many	TRBV11-2	TRBJ2-2	TGTGCCAGCAGCTTAGTCCTCTTCGGGGAGCTGTTTTTT	CASSLVLFGELFF
TRBD2	many	TRBV7-3	TRBJ2-3	TGTGCCAGCAGCCCCCGGCGGGGGGGTCAATACGATACGCAGTATTTT	CASSPRRGGQYDTQYF
NA	many	TRBV19	TRBJ2-4	TGTGCTGCAGGAGTCAAAAACATTCAGTACTTC	CAAGVKNIQYF
TRBD1	few	TRBV12-3/TRBV12-4	TRBJ1-2	TGTGCCAGCACTCCTCCGGGACAGCCGACCTATGGCTACACCTTC	CASTPPGQPTYGYTF
NA	NA	TRBV7-9	TRBJ2-1	TGTGCCAGCTACCCTTTTGGGGACCGCGGTTATGAGCAGTTCTTC	CASYPFGDRGYEQFF
NA	NA	TRBV19	TRBJ2-1	TGTGCCAGTAGTACGACTAGAATGGGCACCAATGAGCAGTTCTTC	CASSTTRMGTNEQFF
NA	NA	TRBV16	TRBJ1-6	TGTGCCAGCAGCCAATTTTCGACAGGATATTCACCCCTCCACTTT	CASSQFSTGYSPLHF
TRBD2	many	TRBV5-4	TRBJ2-1	TGTGCCAGCAGCCTCTTCACTAGCGGAGAGGGCAATGAGCAGTTCTTC	CASSLFTSGEGNEQFF
NA	NA	TRBV7-9	TRBJ1-1	TGTGCCAGCAGCTTCTGGCCAAACACTGAAGCTTTCTTT	CASSFWPNTEAFF
TRBD1	many	TRBV20-1	TRBJ2-5	TGCAGTGCTGTACAGGGGGGAGAGACCCAGTACTTC	CSAVQGGETQYF
TRBD2	few	TRBV2	TRBJ2-3	TGTGCCAGCAGTCCTCTGGCGCCTAGCGGTATAGATACGCAGTATTTT	CASSPLAPSGIDTQYF